This entry concerns a single TCR beta chain. The data were obtained in a study of control samples from healthy donors and cancer patients. This CDR3 contains 13 residues. In germline, CDR1 is MNHEY, CDR2 SMNVEV (reference sequence). V was shortened by 3 bases and J by 3 bases, with 9 bases between the two germline ends. The assay was immunoSEQ multiplex PCR, and TCRdb's table has in-frame clones only and misses some. Altogether approximately 30,000 clones are present, roughly 95% being singletons, with the ten largest covering 5% to 8%. The sequence was obtained from a man between 60 and 70 years old in good health. Input material: blood. The chain recombines TRBV27 with TRBJ2-7, with D hard to call. The CDR3 region has the DNA TGTGCCAGCAGTTTCGGCAGAGACTACGAGCAGTACTTC. This codes for CASSFGRDYEQYF.